Detailed here is one T cell receptor beta chain. The target antigen is unknown. TCRdb reprocessed the 5' RACE reads and stores each CDR3 protein as one record, lacking DNA. Its table lists hundreds of thousands of distinct CDR3 sequences. The length of the CDR3 is 16 residues. CDR1 is DFQATT, CDR2 SNEGSKA, per germline (reference sequence). This sample is drawn from a study of T cells expressing NK-cell markers. Study-wide results and limits: Dominant NKG2C+ clonotypes were found to form roughly 1.0-7.0% of CD8+ T cells in about six donors. Also leading the CD3+CD56-NKG2C+ fraction in a handful of donors were these clonotypes.

The rearrangement joins TRBV20-1 to TRBJ2-4; TCRdb's assignment of TRBD2 cannot be checked, as there is no DNA. Sequenced: blood T cells: a sorted CD56 or NKG2C T cell subset, CD4+ or CD8+ T cells, or bulk PBMC T cells (not recorded which). The sequence was obtained from a woman between 18 and 69 years old in good health. CDR3: CSARARWTSGGGIQYF.